The T cell receptor beta chain described here comes from a study of T-cell memory formation after mild COVID-19. Study-wide results and limits: CD4+ bias marked clones expanding day 15 to 37, unlike balanced contracting clones.

As for this clonotype: The antigen remains unidentified.

The germline gives CDR1 LGHDT, CDR2 YNNKEL (reference sequence). The CDR3 length is 16 residues. Unmatched junction bases numbered 5, after V lost 8 bases and J lost 1 base. TCRdb re-analysed the 5' RACE reads in MiXCR, keeping a single row per CDR3 protein. This table has about 350,000 distinct CDR3 sequences, about an eighth appearing once. This sequence originates from a man aged 18 to 30 who had mild COVID-19 (a few samples of this study predate the infection). Cell type and time point are not known. This sequence joins TRBV3-1 and TRBJ2-2, with 12 bases matching TRBD2. The source material was PBMCs or a T cell subset sorted from them (not recorded which). This CDR3 is CASGLAGGRNTGELFF. CDR3 in DNA: TGTGCCAGCGGCCTAGCGGGGGGGAGGAACACCGGGGAGCTGTTTTTT.